This T cell receptor beta chain was documented in a study of PD-1 blockade in classical Hodgkin lymphoma. On the study more broadly: Patients were given intravenous nivolumab, 3 mg/kg, every 2 weeks. Study conclusions and caveats: Newly diagnosed and completely responding patients shared comparable baseline diversity. Newly diagnosed patients reportedly trailed healthy donors in baseline TCR diversity.

Concerning this clone: The target antigen is unknown.

The CDR3 covers 17 residues. Germline V gives CDR1 SGHRS, CDR2 YFSETQ. V lost 3 bases, J lost 3 bases, and 6 bases stayed unmatched. There was relapse after autologous stem cell transplantation in every patient, and there was variation in brentuximab vedotin exposure. The protocol was immunoSEQ multiplex PCR, while the TCRdb copy is restricted to in-frame clones and leaves out a portion. The data contain tens of thousands of clones, 89% of them singletons. This TCR was recovered from a human donor with classical Hodgkin lymphoma. This chain joins TRBV5-1 and TRBJ2-2; 12 positions agree with TRBD2. Specimen: peripheral blood mononuclear cells (PBMCs), collected at baseline. The CDR3 here is CASSSGGLAGYTGELFF. The CDR3, as DNA: TGCGCCAGCAGCTCTGGGGGACTAGCGGGCTACACCGGGGAGCTGTTTTTT.